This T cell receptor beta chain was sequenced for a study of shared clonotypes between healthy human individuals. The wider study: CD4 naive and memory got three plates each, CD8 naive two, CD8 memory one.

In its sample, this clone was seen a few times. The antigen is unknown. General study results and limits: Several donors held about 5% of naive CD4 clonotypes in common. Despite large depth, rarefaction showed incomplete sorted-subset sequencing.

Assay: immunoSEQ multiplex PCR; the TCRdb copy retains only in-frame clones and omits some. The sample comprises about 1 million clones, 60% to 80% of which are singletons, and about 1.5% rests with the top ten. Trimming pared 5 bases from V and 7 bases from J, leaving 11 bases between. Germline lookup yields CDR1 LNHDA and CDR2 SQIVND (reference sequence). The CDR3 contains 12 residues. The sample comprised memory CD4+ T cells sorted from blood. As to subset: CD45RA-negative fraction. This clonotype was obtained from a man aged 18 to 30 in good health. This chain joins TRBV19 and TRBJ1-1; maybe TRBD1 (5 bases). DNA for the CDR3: TGTGCCAGTAGTGAGGGGAGCGGTGAAGCTTTCTTT. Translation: CASSEGSGEAFF. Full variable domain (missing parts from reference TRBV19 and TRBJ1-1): DGGITQSPKYLFRKEGQNVTLSCEQNLNHDAMYWYRQDPGQGLRLIYYSQIVNDFQKGDIAEGYSVSREKKESFPLTVTSAQKNPTAFYLCASSEGSGEAFFGQGTRLTVV.